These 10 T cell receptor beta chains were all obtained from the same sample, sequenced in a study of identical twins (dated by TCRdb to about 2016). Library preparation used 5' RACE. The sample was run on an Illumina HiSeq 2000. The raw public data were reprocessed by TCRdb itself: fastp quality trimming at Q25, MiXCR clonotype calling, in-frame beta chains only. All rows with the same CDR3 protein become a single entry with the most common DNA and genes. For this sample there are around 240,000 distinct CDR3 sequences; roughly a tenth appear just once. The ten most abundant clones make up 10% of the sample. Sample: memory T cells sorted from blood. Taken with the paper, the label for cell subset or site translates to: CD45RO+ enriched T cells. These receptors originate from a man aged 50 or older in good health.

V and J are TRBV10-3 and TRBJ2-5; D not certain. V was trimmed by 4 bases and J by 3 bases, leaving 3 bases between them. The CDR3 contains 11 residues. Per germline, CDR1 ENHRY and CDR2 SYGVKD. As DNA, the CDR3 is TGTGCCATCAGTGTAGAAGAGACCCAGTACTTC. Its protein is CAISVEETQYF.

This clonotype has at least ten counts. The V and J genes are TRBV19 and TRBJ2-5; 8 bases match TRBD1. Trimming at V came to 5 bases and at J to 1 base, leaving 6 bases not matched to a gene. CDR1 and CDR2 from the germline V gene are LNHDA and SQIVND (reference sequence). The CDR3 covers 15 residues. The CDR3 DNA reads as TGTGCCAGTAGTCCCCGGGACAGGATCCAAGAGACCCAGTACTTC. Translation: CASSPRDRIQETQYF.

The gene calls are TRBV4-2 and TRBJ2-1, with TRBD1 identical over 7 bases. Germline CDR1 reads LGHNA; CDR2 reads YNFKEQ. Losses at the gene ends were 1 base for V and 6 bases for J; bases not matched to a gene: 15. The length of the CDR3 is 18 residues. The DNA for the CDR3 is TGTGCCAGCAGCCAAGCGCCGCGACAGGGAACCCTGTCCAATGAGCAGTTCTTC. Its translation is CASSQAPRQGTLSNEQFF.

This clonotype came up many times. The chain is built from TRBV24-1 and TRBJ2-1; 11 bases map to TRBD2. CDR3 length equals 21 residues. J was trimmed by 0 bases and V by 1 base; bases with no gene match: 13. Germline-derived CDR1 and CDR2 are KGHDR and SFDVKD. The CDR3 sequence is CATSDFSGRASFHGSYNEQFF. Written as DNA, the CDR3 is TGTGCCACCAGTGATTTTAGCGGGAGGGCGAGTTTTCATGGCTCCTACAATGAGCAGTTCTTC.

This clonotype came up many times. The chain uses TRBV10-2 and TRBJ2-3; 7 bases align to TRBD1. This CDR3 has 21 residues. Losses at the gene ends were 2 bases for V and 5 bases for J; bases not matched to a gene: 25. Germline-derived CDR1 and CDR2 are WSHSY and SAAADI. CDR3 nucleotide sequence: TGCGCCAGCAGTGAGCTCACGACAGGGTCGTTATGGGGGATCGTTCAAGATACGCAGTATTTT. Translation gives CASSELTTGSLWGIVQDTQYF.

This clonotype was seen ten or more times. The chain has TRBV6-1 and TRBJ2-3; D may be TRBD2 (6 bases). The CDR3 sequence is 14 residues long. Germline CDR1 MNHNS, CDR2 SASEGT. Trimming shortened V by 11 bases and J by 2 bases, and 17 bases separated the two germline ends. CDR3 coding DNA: TGTGCCCATTCAAGTAGCGGACCCACAGATACGCAGTATTTT. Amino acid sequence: CAHSSSGPTDTQYF.

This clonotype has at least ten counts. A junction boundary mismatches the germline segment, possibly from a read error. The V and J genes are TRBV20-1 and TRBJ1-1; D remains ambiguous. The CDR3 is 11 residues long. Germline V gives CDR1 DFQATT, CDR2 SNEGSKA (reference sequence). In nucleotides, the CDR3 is TGCAGTGCCACGAAAATGACATCCTCCCTCTTT. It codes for CSATKMTSSLF.

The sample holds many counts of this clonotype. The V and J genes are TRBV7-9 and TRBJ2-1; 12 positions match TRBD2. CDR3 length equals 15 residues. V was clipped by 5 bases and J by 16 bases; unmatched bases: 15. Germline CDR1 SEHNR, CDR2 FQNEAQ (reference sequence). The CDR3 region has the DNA TGTGCCAGCAGCCCACCGGGACTAGCGGGCCTTCAGGGTTTCTTC. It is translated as CASSPPGLAGLQGFF. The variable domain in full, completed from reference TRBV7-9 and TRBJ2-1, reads DTGVSQNPRHKITKRGQNVTFRCDPISEHNRLYWYRQTLGQGPEFLTYFQNEAQLEKSRLLSDRFSAERPKGSFSTLEIQRTEQGDSAMYLCASSPPGLAGLQGFFGPGTRLTVL.

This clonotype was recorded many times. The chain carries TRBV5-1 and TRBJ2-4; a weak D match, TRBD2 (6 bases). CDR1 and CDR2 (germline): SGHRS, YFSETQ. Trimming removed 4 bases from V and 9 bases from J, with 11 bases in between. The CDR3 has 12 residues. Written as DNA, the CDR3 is TGCGCCAGCAGCCCAGTGGGGGGCATTCAGTACTTC. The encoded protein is CASSPVGGIQYF.

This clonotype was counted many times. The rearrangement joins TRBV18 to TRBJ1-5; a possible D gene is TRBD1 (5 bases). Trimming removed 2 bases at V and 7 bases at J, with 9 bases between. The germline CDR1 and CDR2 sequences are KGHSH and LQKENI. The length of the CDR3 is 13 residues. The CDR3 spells CASSPGATQPQHF. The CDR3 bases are TGTGCCAGCTCACCAGGGGCAACCCAGCCCCAGCATTTT.